This T cell receptor beta chain was captured by sequencing in a study of T cells in localized non-small cell lung cancer. Assay used: immunoSEQ multiplex PCR; TCRdb lists only in-frame clones, some missing. The table includes around 6,700 clones, approximately 40% detected once. Between the trimmed V and J ends, which lost 4 bases and 4 bases, there was a span of 10 bases. Germline-derived CDR1 and CDR2 are MGHDK and SYGVNS. CDR3 length: 14 residues. Sequencing used lung tumor tissue, obtained before any cancer treatment. The V call is TRBV25-1, the J call TRBJ1-4; possible D gene TRBD1, 6 bases. This receptor was obtained from a man aged 40-75 years with stage III lung adenocarcinoma. As DNA, the CDR3 is TGTGCCAGCAGTGTGGGGGGGCTTAATGAAAAACTGTTTTTT. Translated, it gives CASSVGGLNEKLFF.